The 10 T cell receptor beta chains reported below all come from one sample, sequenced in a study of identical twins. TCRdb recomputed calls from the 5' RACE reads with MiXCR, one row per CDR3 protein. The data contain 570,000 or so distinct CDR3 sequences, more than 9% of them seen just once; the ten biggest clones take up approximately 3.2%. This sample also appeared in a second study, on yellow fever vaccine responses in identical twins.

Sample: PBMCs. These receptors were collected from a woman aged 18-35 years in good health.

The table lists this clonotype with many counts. The CDR3 DNA reads as TGTGCCAGCAGCGTAGTCCCAGGGTCGAACACCGGGGAGCTGTTTTTT. As protein: CASSVVPGSNTGELFF. The chain carries TRBV9 and TRBJ2-2, with D maybe TRBD1 (5 bases). This CDR3 is built from 16 residues. Trimming left V 0 bases short and J 0 bases short, with 9 bases between. CDR1 and CDR2 (germline): SGDLS, YYNGEE.

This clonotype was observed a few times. This CDR3 is CASSGGLAGKYTGELFF. The CDR3 nucleotides read TGTGCCAGTAGTGGCGGACTAGCGGGGAAGTACACCGGGGAGCTGTTTTTT. V is TRBV19 and J is TRBJ2-2, with TRBD2 identical over 12 bases. Germline loops: CDR1 LNHDA, CDR2 SQIVND (reference sequence). The CDR3 loop spans 17 amino acids. V lost 5 bases, J lost 3 bases, and 7 bases stayed unmatched.

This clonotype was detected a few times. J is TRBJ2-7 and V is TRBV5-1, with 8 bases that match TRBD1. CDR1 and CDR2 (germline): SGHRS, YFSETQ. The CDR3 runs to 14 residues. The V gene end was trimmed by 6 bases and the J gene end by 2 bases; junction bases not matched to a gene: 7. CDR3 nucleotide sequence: TGCGCCAGCACCTGGGACAGGCAGGCCTACGAGCAGTACTTC. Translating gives CASTWDRQAYEQYF.

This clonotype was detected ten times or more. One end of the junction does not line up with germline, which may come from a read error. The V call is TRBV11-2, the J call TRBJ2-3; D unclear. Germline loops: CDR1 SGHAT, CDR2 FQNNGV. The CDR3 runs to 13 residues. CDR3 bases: TGTGCCAGCAGTTTAGTCCGCACAGATACGCAGTATTTT. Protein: CASSLVRTDTQYF. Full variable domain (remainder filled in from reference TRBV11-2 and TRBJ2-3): EAGVAQSPRYKIIEKRQSVAFWCNPISGHATLYWYQQILGQGPKLLIQFQNNGVVDDSQLPKDRFSAERLKGVDSTLKIQPAKLEDSAVYLCASSLVRTDTQYFGPGTRLTVL.

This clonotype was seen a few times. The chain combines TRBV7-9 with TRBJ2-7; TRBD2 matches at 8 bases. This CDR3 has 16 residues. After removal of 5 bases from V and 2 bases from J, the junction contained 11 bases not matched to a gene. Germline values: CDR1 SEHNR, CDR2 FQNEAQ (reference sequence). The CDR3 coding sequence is TGTGCCAGCAGCCCCCCCGGGGGACTAGGGGCCTACGAGCAGTACTTC. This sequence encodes CASSPPGGLGAYEQYF.

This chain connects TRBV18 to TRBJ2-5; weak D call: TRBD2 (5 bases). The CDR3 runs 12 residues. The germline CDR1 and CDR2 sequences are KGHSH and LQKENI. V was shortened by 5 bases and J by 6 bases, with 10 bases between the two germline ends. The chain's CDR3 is CASSEGRQTQYF. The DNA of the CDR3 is TGTGCCAGCTCAGAAGGGAGACAGACCCAGTACTTC. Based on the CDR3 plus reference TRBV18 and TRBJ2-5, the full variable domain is NAGVMQNPRHLVRRRGQEARLRCSPMKGHSHVYWYRQLPEEGLKFMVYLQKENIIDESGMPKERFSAEFPKEGPSILRIQQVVRGDSAAYFCASSEGRQTQYFGPGTRLLVL.

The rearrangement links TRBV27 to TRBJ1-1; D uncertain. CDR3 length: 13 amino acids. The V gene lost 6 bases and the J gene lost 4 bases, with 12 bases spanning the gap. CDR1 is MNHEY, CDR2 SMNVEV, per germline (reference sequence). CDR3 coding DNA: TGTGCCAGCAGCGACGTCCGAGGCACTGAAGCTTTCTTT. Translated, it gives CASSDVRGTEAFF.

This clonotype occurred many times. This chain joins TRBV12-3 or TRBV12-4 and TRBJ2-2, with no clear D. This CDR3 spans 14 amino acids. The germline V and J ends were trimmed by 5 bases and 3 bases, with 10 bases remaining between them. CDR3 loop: CASSPYRDTGELFF. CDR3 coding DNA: TGTGCCAGCAGTCCCTATAGAGACACCGGGGAGCTGTTTTTT.

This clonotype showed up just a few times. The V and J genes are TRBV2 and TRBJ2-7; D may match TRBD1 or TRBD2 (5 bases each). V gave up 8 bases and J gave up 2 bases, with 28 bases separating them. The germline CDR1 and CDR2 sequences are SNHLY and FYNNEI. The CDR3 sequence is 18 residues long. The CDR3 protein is CASCLFVLLGTEAYEQYF. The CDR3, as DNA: TGTGCCAGCTGTTTATTCGTCCTACTCGGGACGGAAGCCTACGAGCAGTACTTC.

CDR3 amino acids: CATSRGLGGTTRQYF. For the CDR3, the DNA is TGTGCCACCAGCAGAGGCCTTGGGGGTACGACGAGGCAGTACTTC. V and J are TRBV15 and TRBJ2-7; tentatively, D is TRBD1 or TRBD2 (5 bases each). Per the germline V gene, CDR1 is LNHNV and CDR2 is YYDKDF (reference sequence). Trimming stripped 1 base from V and 9 bases from J, with 19 bases between. This CDR3 is built from 15 residues.